Listed below are T cell receptor beta chains from one sample, sequenced in a study of cytomegalovirus exposure and HLA in healthy donors. TCRdb keeps only in-frame clones here, not all; method: immunoSEQ multiplex PCR. The sample table sets out 55,000 to 75,000 clones. Sequencing used PBMCs. Receptor source: a woman aged 25-40 years in good health and CMV-seronegative. Both conserved end residues are part of each CDR3. A D gene is named only where the DNA matches it firmly.

J gene: TRBJ2-2
V gene: TRBV13
D gene: .
CDR3 protein: CASSSTAQGKGYTGELFF
CDR3 DNA: TGTGCCAGCAGCTCAACCGCCCAGGGGAAGGGGTACACCGGGGAGCTGTTTTTT

J gene: TRBJ1-1
V gene: TRBV30
D gene: TRBD1
CDR3 protein: CAWGQENTEAFF
CDR3 DNA: TGTGCCTGGGGACAGGAGAACACTGAAGCTTTCTTT

J gene: TRBJ1-2
V gene: TRBV2
D gene: TRBD1
CDR3 protein: CATGQGAYGYTF
CDR3 DNA: TGTGCCACAGGACAGGGGGCCTATGGCTACACCTTC

J gene: TRBJ2-5
V gene: TRBV7-9
D gene: .
CDR3 protein: CASSFSARRIGAETQYF
CDR3 DNA: TGTGCCAGCAGCTTTTCTGCCAGGAGGATAGGTGCAGAGACCCAGTACTTC

J gene: TRBJ2-7
V gene: TRBV29-1
D gene: TRBD1
CDR3 protein: CSVEGQGESYEQYF
CDR3 DNA: TGCAGCGTCGAAGGACAGGGGGAATCCTACGAGCAGTACTTC

J gene: TRBJ2-1
V gene: TRBV6-5
D gene: TRBD2
CDR3 protein: CASTRSGGDEQFF
CDR3 DNA: TGTGCCAGCACTAGGAGCGGGGGCGATGAGCAGTTCTTC

J gene: TRBJ1-4
V gene: TRBV28
D gene: .
CDR3 protein: CASSAQGIGEGSEKLFF
CDR3 DNA: TGTGCCAGCAGTGCTCAGGGTATAGGGGAGGGGAGTGAAAAACTGTTTTTT

J gene: TRBJ2-1
V gene: TRBV7-9
D gene: .
CDR3 protein: CASSSTARAIYNEQFF
CDR3 DNA: TGTGCCAGCAGTTCGACAGCTAGAGCGATCTACAATGAGCAGTTCTTC

J gene: TRBJ1-1
V gene: TRBV9
D gene: TRBD1
CDR3 protein: CASSPHHRDRGPEAFF
CDR3 DNA: TGTGCCAGCAGCCCTCACCATCGGGACAGGGGGCCTGAAGCTTTCTTT

J gene: TRBJ2-2
V gene: TRBV11-2
D gene: .
CDR3 protein: CASSRGQNTGELFF
CDR3 DNA: TGTGCCAGCAGCAGAGGACAGAACACCGGGGAGCTGTTTTTT

J gene: TRBJ2-7
V gene: TRBV5-1
D gene: TRBD1
CDR3 protein: CASSGGQGLLEQYF
CDR3 DNA: TGCGCCAGCAGCGGAGGACAGGGCCTCCTAGAGCAGTACTTC

J gene: TRBJ2-7
V gene: TRBV7-8
D gene: TRBD2
CDR3 protein: CASSPSGSVGDEQYF
CDR3 DNA: TGTGCCAGCAGCCCTAGCGGGAGTGTCGGGGACGAGCAGTACTTC

J gene: TRBJ1-2
V gene: TRBV6-6
D gene: .
CDR3 protein: CASSPAAGFYGYTF
CDR3 DNA: TGTGCCAGCAGTCCCGCAGCAGGCTTCTATGGCTACACCTTC

J gene: TRBJ1-4
V gene: TRBV18
D gene: TRBD1
CDR3 protein: CASSDRGGEKLFF
CDR3 DNA: TGTGCCAGCTCAGACAGGGGTGGCGAAAAACTGTTTTTT

J gene: TRBJ2-7
V gene: TRBV7-9
D gene: .
CDR3 protein: CASSHRDMDLYEQYF
CDR3 DNA: TGTGCCAGCAGCCACCGGGACATGGACCTCTACGAGCAGTACTTC

J gene: TRBJ2-1
V gene: TRBV14
D gene: .
CDR3 protein: CASSQTPFEQFF
CDR3 DNA: TGTGCCAGCAGCCAGACTCCGTTTGAGCAGTTCTTC

J gene: TRBJ1-5
V gene: TRBV4-1
D gene: .
CDR3 protein: CASSPWEIGQYNQPQHF
CDR3 DNA: TGCGCCAGCAGCCCGTGGGAAATAGGACAGTACAATCAGCCCCAGCATTTT

J gene: TRBJ1-1
V gene: TRBV25-1
D gene: TRBD1
CDR3 protein: CASSARDRLNTEAFF
CDR3 DNA: TGTGCCAGCAGTGCCCGGGACAGGCTTAACACTGAAGCTTTCTTT

J gene: TRBJ2-7
V gene: TRBV6-5
D gene: .
CDR3 protein: CASSLTPAGSSYEQYF
CDR3 DNA: TGTGCCAGCAGTTTAACCCCAGCGGGTAGCTCCTACGAGCAGTACTTC

J gene: TRBJ2-2
V gene: TRBV30
D gene: TRBD1
CDR3 protein: CAWSGTGVNTGELFF
CDR3 DNA: TGTGCCTGGAGTGGGACAGGGGTCAACACCGGGGAGCTGTTTTTT

J gene: TRBJ2-5
V gene: TRBV28
D gene: TRBD1
CDR3 protein: CASTDLGQGETQYF
CDR3 DNA: TGTGCCAGCACGGACCTGGGACAGGGAGAGACCCAGTACTTC

J gene: TRBJ2-5
V gene: TRBV18
D gene: .
CDR3 protein: CASSPRTGETQYF
CDR3 DNA: TGTGCCAGCTCACCGCGGACTGGGGAGACCCAGTACTTC

J gene: TRBJ2-5
V gene: TRBV30
D gene: .
CDR3 protein: CAWSVGGAGGETQYF
CDR3 DNA: TGTGCCTGGAGTGTAGGGGGGGCAGGTGGGGAGACCCAGTACTTC

J gene: TRBJ2-7
V gene: TRBV28
D gene: TRBD2
CDR3 protein: CASSESGSKSYEQYF
CDR3 DNA: TGTGCCAGCAGCGAGAGCGGGAGTAAGTCCTACGAGCAGTACTTC

J gene: TRBJ1-4
V gene: TRBV10-3
D gene: .
CDR3 protein: CAILEVGGRFSEKLFF
CDR3 DNA: TGTGCCATCCTGGAGGTGGGGGGGCGCTTCTCGGAAAAACTGTTTTTT

J gene: TRBJ2-7
V gene: TRBV6-6
D gene: .
CDR3 protein: CASSPAGAYSSYEQYF
CDR3 DNA: TGTGCCAGCAGTCCCGCGGGGGCATATAGCTCCTACGAGCAGTACTTC

J gene: TRBJ2-7
V gene: TRBV2
D gene: .
CDR3 protein: CASSGGSINEQYF
CDR3 DNA: TGTGCCAGCAGTGGGGGCAGTATAAACGAGCAGTACTTC

J gene: TRBJ2-7
V gene: TRBV25-1
D gene: .
CDR3 protein: CASRGATRTYEQYF
CDR3 DNA: TGTGCCAGCAGGGGGGCAACTCGGACCTACGAGCAGTACTTC

J gene: TRBJ1-5
V gene: TRBV5-4
D gene: TRBD1
CDR3 protein: CASSRDRGSHQPQHF
CDR3 DNA: TGTGCCAGCAGCAGGGACAGGGGATCGCATCAGCCCCAGCATTTT

J gene: TRBJ2-1
V gene: TRBV19
D gene: .
CDR3 protein: CASSTSDEQFF
CDR3 DNA: TGTGCCAGTAGTACTAGCGATGAGCAGTTCTTC

J gene: TRBJ2-1
V gene: TRBV6-5
D gene: .
CDR3 protein: CASSLSRSYNEQFF
CDR3 DNA: TGTGCCAGTTCCCTCTCCCGCTCCTACAATGAGCAGTTCTTC

J gene: TRBJ2-7
V gene: TRBV4-1
D gene: TRBD2
CDR3 protein: CASSQNSGSSYEQYF
CDR3 DNA: TGCGCCAGCAGCCAAAATAGCGGGAGCTCCTACGAGCAGTACTTC

J gene: TRBJ2-7
V gene: TRBV7-9
D gene: .
CDR3 protein: CASSRQGGLGPIYEQYF
CDR3 DNA: TGTGCCAGCAGCCGGCAGGGGGGACTAGGGCCAATCTACGAGCAGTACTTC

J gene: TRBJ2-7
V gene: TRBV7-2
D gene: .
CDR3 protein: CASSTQGVGLYEQYF
CDR3 DNA: TGTGCCAGCAGCACCCAGGGTGTGGGCCTCTACGAGCAGTACTTC

J gene: TRBJ2-1
V gene: TRBV4-1
D gene: TRBD1
CDR3 protein: CASSQEGRGSYNEQFF
CDR3 DNA: TGCGCCAGCAGCCAAGAGGGCAGGGGGTCGTACAATGAGCAGTTCTTC

J gene: TRBJ1-1
V gene: TRBV14
D gene: TRBD1
CDR3 protein: CASSQLGTGVTEAFF
CDR3 DNA: TGTGCCAGCAGCCAGCTAGGGACAGGGGTCACTGAAGCTTTCTTT

J gene: TRBJ1-2
V gene: TRBV18
D gene: .
CDR3 protein: CASSPLDTAYGYTF
CDR3 DNA: TGTGCCAGCTCACCCCTGGACACCGCCTATGGCTACACCTTC

J gene: TRBJ2-3
V gene: TRBV4-3
D gene: TRBD1
CDR3 protein: CASSQGTGTGLRDTQYF
CDR3 DNA: TGCGCCAGCAGCCAAGGTACAGGGACAGGGCTTAGAGATACGCAGTATTTT

J gene: TRBJ1-4
V gene: TRBV28
D gene: TRBD1
CDR3 protein: CASGPGGPGEKLFF
CDR3 DNA: TGTGCCAGCGGCCCAGGGGGCCCCGGGGAAAAACTGTTTTTT

J gene: TRBJ2-5
V gene: TRBV11-2
D gene: .
CDR3 protein: CASSLRRGLTEGTQYF
CDR3 DNA: TGTGCCAGCAGCTTACGGCGAGGGCTCACGGAGGGGACCCAGTACTTC

J gene: TRBJ2-7
V gene: TRBV7-8
D gene: .
CDR3 protein: CASSFPDSYEQYF
CDR3 DNA: TGTGCCAGCAGCTTCCCGGACAGCTACGAGCAGTACTTC

J gene: TRBJ2-7
V gene: TRBV5-4
D gene: TRBD1
CDR3 protein: CASTPDRGPYEQYF
CDR3 DNA: TGTGCCAGCACCCCGGACAGGGGACCCTACGAGCAGTACTTC

J gene: TRBJ2-7
V gene: TRBV4-3
D gene: .
CDR3 protein: CASSQDARGAEQYF
CDR3 DNA: TGCGCCAGCAGCCAAGATGCCAGGGGAGCCGAGCAGTACTTC

J gene: TRBJ1-1
V gene: TRBV7-8
D gene: .
CDR3 protein: CASSFPAFFGGLNTEAFF
CDR3 DNA: TGTGCCAGCAGCTTCCCGGCATTTTTCGGGGGATTGAACACTGAAGCTTTCTTT

J gene: TRBJ2-3
V gene: TRBV6-5
D gene: .
CDR3 protein: CASSRTANTDTQYF
CDR3 DNA: TGTGCCAGCAGCAGGACAGCAAACACAGATACGCAGTATTTT

J gene: TRBJ1-2
V gene: TRBV7-9
D gene: .
CDR3 protein: CASSLGWTVNYGYTF
CDR3 DNA: TGTGCCAGCAGCTTAGGGTGGACAGTTAACTATGGCTACACCTTC

J gene: TRBJ2-7
V gene: TRBV29-1
D gene: .
CDR3 protein: CSVEDGPYEQYF
CDR3 DNA: TGCAGCGTTGAAGATGGGCCCTACGAGCAGTACTTC

J gene: TRBJ2-7
V gene: TRBV18
D gene: TRBD1
CDR3 protein: CASSPGDSQQYF
CDR3 DNA: TGTGCCAGCTCACCGGGGGACAGTCAGCAGTACTTC

J gene: TRBJ2-7
V gene: TRBV6-5
D gene: TRBD1
CDR3 protein: CASSWDSAYEQYF
CDR3 DNA: TGTGCCAGCAGTTGGGACAGCGCCTACGAGCAGTACTTC

J gene: TRBJ2-5
V gene: TRBV18
D gene: .
CDR3 protein: CASSPRGGRDKTQYF
CDR3 DNA: TGTGCCAGCTCACCAAGGGGGGGGCGCGACAAGACCCAGTACTTC

J gene: TRBJ2-1
V gene: TRBV7-9
D gene: .
CDR3 protein: CASSLPRGEQFF
CDR3 DNA: TGTGCCAGCAGCTTACCTCGGGGTGAGCAGTTCTTC

J gene: TRBJ2-2
V gene: TRBV5-1
D gene: TRBD1
CDR3 protein: CASSWRQGANTGELFF
CDR3 DNA: TGCGCCAGCAGCTGGAGACAGGGGGCGAACACCGGGGAGCTGTTTTTT

J gene: TRBJ2-5
V gene: TRBV19
D gene: TRBD1
CDR3 protein: CASSIITGGSQTQYF
CDR3 DNA: TGTGCCAGTAGTATTATTACAGGGGGGAGTCAGACCCAGTACTTC